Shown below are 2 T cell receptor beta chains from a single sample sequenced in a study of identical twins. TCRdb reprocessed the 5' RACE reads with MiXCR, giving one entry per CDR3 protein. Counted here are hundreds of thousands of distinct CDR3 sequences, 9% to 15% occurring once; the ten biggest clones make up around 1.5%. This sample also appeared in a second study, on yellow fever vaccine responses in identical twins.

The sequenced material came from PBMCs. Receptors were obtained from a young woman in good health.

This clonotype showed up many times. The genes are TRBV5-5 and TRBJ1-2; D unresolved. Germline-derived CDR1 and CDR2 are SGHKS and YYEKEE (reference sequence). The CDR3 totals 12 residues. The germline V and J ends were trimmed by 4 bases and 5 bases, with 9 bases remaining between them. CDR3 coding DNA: TGTGCCAGCAGCATGACGGATTATGGCTACACCTTC. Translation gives CASSMTDYGYTF.

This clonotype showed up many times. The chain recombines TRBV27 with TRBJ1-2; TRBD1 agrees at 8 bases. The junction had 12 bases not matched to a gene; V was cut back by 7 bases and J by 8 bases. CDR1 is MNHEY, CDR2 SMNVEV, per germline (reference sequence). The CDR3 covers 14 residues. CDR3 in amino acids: CASTLNGQGKGYTF. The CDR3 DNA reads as TGTGCCAGCACCCTAAACGGACAGGGAAAAGGCTACACCTTC.